This T cell receptor beta chain derives from a study of T cells in Graves' hyperthyroidism and ophthalmopathy. The wider study: Once the initial diagnosis was made, peripheral blood was obtained before any treatment.

Template material for amplifying TCR beta CDR3 regions consisted of RNA transcripts. The HTBI primer set was used in a first-round RT-PCR of the TCR CDR3. TCRdb processed the multiplex PCR reads anew with MiXCR; each CDR3 protein has one entry. The profile shows about 700,000 distinct CDR3 sequences, 13% to 15% of them singletons. This CDR3 spans 15 amino acids. In germline, CDR1 is MNHEY, CDR2 SMNVEV (reference sequence). The V and J ends lost 3 bases and 4 bases, in that order; junction bases with no gene match: 4. Exclusion of a patient resulted from uncontrolled infection, other autoimmune disease, pregnancy or lactation. The sample holds many counts of this clonotype.

The chain employs TRBV27 and TRBJ2-2, with TRBD2 matching over 8 bases. What was sequenced was blood. The origin of this receptor is a woman aged 18 to 35 with Graves' hyperthyroidism. The DNA of the CDR3 is TGTGCCAGCAGTTTCTTCCGGGGGGGCACCGGGGAGCTGTTTTTT. Translation: CASSFFRGGTGELFF.